One and the same sample provided the 20 T cell receptor beta chains below, sequenced in a study of Tregs in tolerant kidney transplant recipients. Clones were read by immunoSEQ multiplex PCR, and TCRdb kept only the in-frame ones, dropping some. The profile shows approximately 90,000 clones, around 94% of them singletons. The sample consisted of CD8+ T cells from blood. Receptors originate from a human donor in good health.

J is TRBJ1-2 and V is TRBV7-9, with unresolved D. The CDR3 runs to 14 residues. Germline lookup yields CDR1 SEHNR and CDR2 FQNEAQ (reference sequence). Trimming removed 2 bases from V and 5 bases from J, with 12 bases in between. The chain's CDR3 is CASSLMGSLYGYTF. In nucleotides, the CDR3 is TGTGCCAGCAGCTTAATGGGCAGCTTATATGGCTACACCTTC.

This chain links TRBV9 with TRBJ2-4; possible D gene TRBD1, 7 bases. This CDR3 is built from 14 residues. Germline V lookup: CDR1 SGDLS, CDR2 YYNGEE. V shed 4 bases and J shed 6 bases, with 14 bases lying between them. The CDR3 sequence: CASSLGGTVNIQYF. The DNA of the CDR3 is TGTGCCAGCAGCCTCGGAGGGACAGTAAACATTCAGTACTTC. Looking up the rest from reference TRBV9 and TRBJ2-4 gives the full variable domain: DSGVTQTPKHLITATGQRVTLRCSPRSGDLSVYWYQQSLDQGLQFLIQYYNGEERAKGNILERFSAQQFPDLHSELNLSSLELGDSALYFCASSLGGTVNIQYFGAGTRLSVL.

This rearrangement joins TRBV27 to TRBJ2-1, with 8 bases fitting TRBD1. With V trimmed by 6 bases and J by 6 bases, 13 bases remained unmatched. The CDR3 is 16 amino acids. Germline-derived CDR1 and CDR2 are MNHEY and SMNVEV (reference sequence). CDR3 DNA: TGTGCCAGCAGCCCCGTGGGGACAGGACTTGTCAATGAGCAGTTCTTC. It translates to CASSPVGTGLVNEQFF.

This clone showed up just once. The chain recombines TRBV5-4 with TRBJ2-1, with 7 bases aligning to TRBD2. J lost 3 bases, V lost 4 bases, and 4 bases had no gene match. The CDR3 is made up of 14 amino acids. Germline V gene data show CDR1 as SGHNT and CDR2 as YYREEE (reference sequence). CDR3 in DNA: TGTGCCAGCAGCCGCGGGGGATTCTACAATGAGCAGTTCTTC. Its protein is CASSRGGFYNEQFF.

The chain uses TRBV30 and TRBJ2-2; D not resolved. Trimming removed 2 bases from V and 2 bases from J, with 15 bases in between. The germline V gene encodes CDR1 GTSNPN and CDR2 SVGIG (reference sequence). The CDR3 runs 16 residues. CDR3 in amino acids: CAWSSFPLPNTGELFF. CDR3 nucleotides: TGTGCCTGGAGTTCATTCCCCCTTCCAAACACCGGGGAGCTGTTTTTT. Combining the CDR3 with reference TRBV30 and TRBJ2-2 gives the whole variable domain SQTIHQWPATLVQPVGSPLSLECTVEGTSNPNLYWYRQAAGRGLQLLFYSVGIGQISSEVPQNLSASRPQDRQFILSSKKLLLSDSGFYLCAWSSFPLPNTGELFFGEGSRLTVL.

CDR3 sequence (DNA): TGTGCCAGCAGCTTGGGAACAGGGACACAGCCCCAGCATTTT. It translates to CASSLGTGTQPQHF. This chain connects TRBV7-8 to TRBJ1-5; tentative D call: TRBD1 (6 bases). The CDR3 is made up of 14 amino acids. Germline loops: CDR1 SGHVS, CDR2 FQNEAQ. The germline V and J ends were trimmed by 3 bases and 7 bases, with 13 bases remaining between them. Drawing the rest from reference TRBV7-8 and TRBJ1-5, the complete variable domain is GAGVSQSPRYKVAKRGQDVALRCDPISGHVSLFWYQQALGQGPEFLTYFQNEAQLDKSGLPSDRFFAERPEGSVSTLKIQRTQQEDSAVYLCASSLGTGTQPQHFGDGTRLSIL.

This sequence joins TRBV10-3 and TRBJ2-2; no clear D gene. The ends were cut back, 2 bases at V and 6 bases at J, with 7 bases in the middle. In germline, CDR1 is ENHRY, CDR2 SYGVKD. CDR3 length: 13 amino acids. The CDR3 nucleotides read TGTGCCATCAGTGAGCAAGGGCCCGGGGAGCTGTTTTTT. Translation gives CAISEQGPGELFF.

The gene calls are TRBV29-1 and TRBJ2-1; maybe TRBD1 (5 bases). V was shortened by 3 bases and J by 9 bases, with 21 bases between the two germline ends. CDR3 size: 15 residues. CDR1 and CDR2 from the germline V gene are SQVTM and ANQGSEA. The CDR3 loop reads CSVETLGAPPGEQFF. For the CDR3, the DNA is TGCAGCGTTGAGACCCTAGGGGCCCCTCCCGGTGAGCAGTTCTTC.

The chain has TRBV7-6 and TRBJ2-3, with D hard to call. V shed 3 bases and J shed 1 base, with 11 bases lying between them. The germline CDR1 and CDR2 sequences are SGHVS and FNYEAQ. The CDR3 has 15 amino acids. The CDR3, as DNA: TGTGCCAGCAGCTTCGTCCCTCGGGGCACAGATACGCAGTATTTT. It codes for CASSFVPRGTDTQYF.

The genes are TRBV18 and TRBJ2-1, with 7 bases lining up with TRBD1. This CDR3 comprises 16 residues. The germline CDR1 and CDR2 sequences are KGHSH and LQKENI. Germline trimming cut 2 bases from V and 1 base from J; bases unmatched to any gene: 5. This chain's CDR3 is CASSPVGGKSYNEQFF. The CDR3 DNA follows: TGTGCCAGCTCACCAGTAGGGGGCAAATCCTACAATGAGCAGTTCTTC.

Remarks on this clone: Other DNA variants within this sample encode the same CDR3. The chain combines TRBV4-1 with TRBJ2-1, with D uncertain. CDR3 length: 13 amino acids. Trimming pared 1 base from V and 5 bases from J, leaving 6 bases between. The germline V gene has CDR1 MGHRA and CDR2 YSYEKL. The CDR3 is CASSQVRNNEQFF. The CDR3 DNA sequence: TGCGCCAGCAGCCAAGTCCGAAACAATGAGCAGTTCTTC.

The chain couples TRBV5-5 to TRBJ2-7, with 7 bases aligning to TRBD1. The CDR3 totals 17 residues. Looked up from germline, CDR1 is SGHKS and CDR2 is YYEKEE (reference sequence). V trimming: 2 bases; J trimming: 2 bases; junction bases outside the gene matches: 13. CDR3 loop: CASSFGTAVETPYEQYF. CDR3 sequence (DNA): TGTGCCAGCAGCTTCGGGACAGCCGTCGAGACCCCCTACGAGCAGTACTTC.

J is TRBJ1-2 and V is TRBV27; tentatively, D is TRBD1 (5 bases). CDR3 size: 15 residues. Trimming cost V 3 bases and J 4 bases, with 15 bases left between them. Looked up from germline, CDR1 is MNHEY and CDR2 is SMNVEV (reference sequence). CDR3 in amino acids: CASSFSEGIFYGYTF. In DNA, the CDR3 is TGTGCCAGCAGTTTCTCTGAGGGGATCTTCTATGGCTACACCTTC.

The gene calls are TRBV29-1 and TRBJ2-1; D not certain. This CDR3 is 10 amino acids long. CDR1 and CDR2 (germline): SQVTM, ANQGSEA. The V end lost 7 bases, the J end lost 5 bases, and 6 bases lay between the germline ends. The CDR3 DNA is TGCAGCGCTGACGACAATGAGCAGTTCTTC. Its protein product is CSADDNEQFF.

The V and J genes are TRBV4-1 and TRBJ1-1; D remains unclear. Trimming took 4 bases from V and 5 from J, leaving 14 bases between them. This CDR3 comprises 14 residues. Germline CDR1 reads MGHRA; CDR2 reads YSYEKL. The CDR3 nucleotides read TGCGCCAGCAGCCGCTTGGAGGGTGGAACTGAAGCTTTCTTT. Encoded protein: CASSRLEGGTEAFF.

This clone was seen a single time. This rearrangement joins TRBV30 to TRBJ2-2, with 7 bases aligning to TRBD2. In germline, CDR1 is GTSNPN, CDR2 SVGIG (reference sequence). J was trimmed by 3 bases and V by 4 bases; bases with no gene match: 5. The CDR3 length is 14 residues. Here the CDR3 DNA reads TGTGCCTGGAAAGGGAGGGAGGACACCGGGGAGCTGTTTTTT. Translated, it gives CAWKGREDTGELFF.

This chain connects TRBV25-1 to TRBJ2-7; TRBD1 might be the D (6 bases). CDR3 length: 16 amino acids. V was trimmed by 6 bases and J by 3 bases, leaving 21 bases between them. Germline-derived CDR1 and CDR2 are MGHDK and SYGVNS. CDR3 amino acids: CASSLEGRGGFYEQYF. The CDR3 bases are TGTGCCAGCAGCTTAGAGGGCAGGGGCGGATTCTACGAGCAGTACTTC.

The rearrangement joins TRBV4-1 to TRBJ2-3, with 8 positions matching TRBD2. Germline CDR1 and CDR2: MGHRA and YSYEKL. Germline trimming cut 2 bases from V and 5 bases from J; bases unmatched to any gene: 3. The CDR3 has 14 amino acids. This chain's CDR3 is CASSQSGRGDTQYF. For the CDR3, the DNA is TGCGCCAGCAGCCAAAGCGGGAGAGGAGATACGCAGTATTTT.

The chain employs TRBV29-1 and TRBJ2-1, with 7 bases identical to TRBD1. Unmatched junction bases numbered 8, after V lost 6 bases and J lost 12 bases. The CDR3 is 11 residues long. Per the germline V gene, CDR1 is SQVTM and CDR2 is ANQGSEA. CDR3: CSVPLDRRQFF. As DNA, the CDR3 is TGCAGCGTCCCGTTGGACAGGAGGCAGTTCTTC.

There are many counts of this clone. This chain connects TRBV13 to TRBJ2-1, with TRBD2 identical over 11 bases. The CDR3 is 15 amino acids. The germline CDR1 and CDR2 sequences are PRHDT and FYEKMQ (reference sequence). With 5 bases clipped from V and 7 bases from J, the junction kept 7 bases outside the gene matches. CDR3 sequence: CASSETSGRVNEQFF. CDR3 nucleotide sequence: TGTGCCAGCAGCGAAACTAGCGGGAGAGTTAATGAGCAGTTCTTC. Variable domain in full (rest from reference TRBV13 and TRBJ2-1): AAGVIQSPRHLIKEKRETATLKCYPIPRHDTVYWYQQGPGQDPQFLISFYEKMQSDKGSIPDRFSAQQFSDYHSELNMSSLELGDSALYFCASSETSGRVNEQFFGPGTRLTVL.